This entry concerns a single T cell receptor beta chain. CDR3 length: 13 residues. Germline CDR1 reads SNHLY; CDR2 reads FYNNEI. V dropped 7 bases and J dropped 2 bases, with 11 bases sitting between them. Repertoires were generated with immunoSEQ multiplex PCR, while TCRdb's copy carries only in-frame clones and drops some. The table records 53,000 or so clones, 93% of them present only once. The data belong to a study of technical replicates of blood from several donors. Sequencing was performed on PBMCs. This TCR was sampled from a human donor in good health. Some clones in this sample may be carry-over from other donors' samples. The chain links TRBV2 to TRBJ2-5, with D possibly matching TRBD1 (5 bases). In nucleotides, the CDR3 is TGTGCCAGCACAGGACAAGTTCAAGAGACCCAGTACTTC. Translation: CASTGQVQETQYF.